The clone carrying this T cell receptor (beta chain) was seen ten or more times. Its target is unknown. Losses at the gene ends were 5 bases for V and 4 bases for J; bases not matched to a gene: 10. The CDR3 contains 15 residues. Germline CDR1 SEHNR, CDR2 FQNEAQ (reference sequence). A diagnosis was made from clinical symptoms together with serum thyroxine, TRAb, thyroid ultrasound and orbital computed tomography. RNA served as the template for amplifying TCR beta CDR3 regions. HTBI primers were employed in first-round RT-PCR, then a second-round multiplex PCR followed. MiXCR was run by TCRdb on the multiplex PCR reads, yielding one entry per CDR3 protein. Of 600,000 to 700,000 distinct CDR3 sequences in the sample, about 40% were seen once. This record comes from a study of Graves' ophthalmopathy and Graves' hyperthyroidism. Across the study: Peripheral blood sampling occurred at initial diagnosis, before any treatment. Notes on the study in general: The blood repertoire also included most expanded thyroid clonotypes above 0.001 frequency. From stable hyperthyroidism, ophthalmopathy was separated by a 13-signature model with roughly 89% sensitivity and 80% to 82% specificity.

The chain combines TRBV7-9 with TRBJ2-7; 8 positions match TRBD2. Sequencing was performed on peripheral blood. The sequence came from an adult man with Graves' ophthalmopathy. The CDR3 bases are TGTGCCAGCAGCATTAGCGGGATGGGGACTTACGAGCAGTACTTC. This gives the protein CASSISGMGTYEQYF.